This TCR beta chain originates from a study of blood T cell repertoires in COVID-19. TCRdb's table, derived via immunoSEQ multiplex PCR, lists solely in-frame clones and lacks some. This table holds fewer than 300,000 clones, approximately 90% found once. CDR1 is MNHNY and CDR2 is SVGAGI in the germline V gene (reference sequence). V shed 4 bases and J 2 bases; nucleotides not matched to a gene: 5. The CDR3 length is 14 residues. The receptor comes from a woman between 40 and 55 years old who had recovered from COVID-19. V gene TRBV6-6 combines with J gene TRBJ2-7; the match to TRBD1 covers 7 bases. Input material: peripheral blood. The CDR3 sequence is CASSSQGLPYEQYV. The CDR3 nucleotides are TGTGCCAGCAGTTCACAGGGGCTCCCCTACGAGCAGTACGTC.